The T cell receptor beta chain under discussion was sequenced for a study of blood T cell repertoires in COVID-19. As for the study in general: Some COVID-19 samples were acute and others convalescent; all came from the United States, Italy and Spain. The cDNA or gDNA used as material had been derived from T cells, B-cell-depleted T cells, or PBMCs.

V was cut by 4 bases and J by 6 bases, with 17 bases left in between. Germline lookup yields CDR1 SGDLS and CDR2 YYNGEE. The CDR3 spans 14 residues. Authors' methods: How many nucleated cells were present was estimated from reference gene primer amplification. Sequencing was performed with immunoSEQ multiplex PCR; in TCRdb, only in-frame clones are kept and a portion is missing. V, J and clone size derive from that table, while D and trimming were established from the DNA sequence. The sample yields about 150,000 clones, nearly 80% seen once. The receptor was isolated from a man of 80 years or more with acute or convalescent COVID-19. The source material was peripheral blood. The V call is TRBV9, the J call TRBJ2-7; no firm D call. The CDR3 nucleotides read TGTGCCAGCAGCCCGACGGAACGGGTTGGCGAGCAGTACGTC. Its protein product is CASSPTERVGEQYV.